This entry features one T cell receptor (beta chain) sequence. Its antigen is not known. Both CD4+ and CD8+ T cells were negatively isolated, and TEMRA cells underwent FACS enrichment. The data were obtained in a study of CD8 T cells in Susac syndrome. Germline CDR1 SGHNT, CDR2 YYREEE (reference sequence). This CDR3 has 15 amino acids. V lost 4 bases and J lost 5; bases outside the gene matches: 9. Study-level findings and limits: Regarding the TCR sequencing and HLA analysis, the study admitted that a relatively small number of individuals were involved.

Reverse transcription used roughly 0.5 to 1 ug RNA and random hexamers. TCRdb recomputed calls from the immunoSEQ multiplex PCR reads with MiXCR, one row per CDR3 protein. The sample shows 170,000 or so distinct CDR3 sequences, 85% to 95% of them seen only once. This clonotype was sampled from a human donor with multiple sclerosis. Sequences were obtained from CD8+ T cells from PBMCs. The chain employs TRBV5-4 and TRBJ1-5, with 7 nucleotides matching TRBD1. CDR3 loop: CASSITGELDQPQHF. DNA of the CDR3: TGTGCCAGCAGCATCACAGGGGAATTGGATCAGCCCCAGCATTTT.